Each of the 15 T cell receptor beta chains below was sequenced from the same sample in a study of blood T cell repertoires in COVID-19. This table comes from immunoSEQ multiplex PCR, and its TCRdb copy is limited to in-frame clones, with some not included. This sample carries roughly 300,000 clones, less than 90% of them seen once, and the ten largest clones take roughly 0.94%. The specimen was PBMCs or T cells enriched from blood (not recorded which). All receptors come from a woman in her thirties who had recovered from COVID-19.

This clone was found once. The rearrangement joins TRBV7-2 to TRBJ2-1; 12 positions agree with TRBD2. This CDR3 region has 16 residues. Per the germline V gene, CDR1 is SGHTA and CDR2 is FQGNSA. Trimming removed 5 bases from V and 8 bases from J; junction bases left unmatched: 10. The CDR3 loop reads CASSPQTSGGWDEQFF. In DNA form, the CDR3 reads TGTGCCAGCAGCCCACAGACTAGCGGGGGTTGGGATGAGCAGTTCTTC.

This chain joins TRBV28 and TRBJ2-3; TRBD1 matches at 9 bases. The CDR3 is 15 residues long. Germline-derived CDR1 and CDR2 are MDHEN and SYDVKM. After removal of 6 bases from V and 5 bases from J, the junction contained 9 bases not matched to a gene. CDR3 DNA sequence: TGTGCCAGCAGAATAGGGGGACAGGGTGAAGATACGCAGTATTTT. It yields the protein CASRIGGQGEDTQYF. Full variable domain (rest looked up from reference TRBV28 and TRBJ2-3): DVKVTQSSRYLVKRTGEKVFLECVQDMDHENMFWYRQDPGLGLRLIYFSYDVKMKEKGDIPEGYSVSREKKERFSLILESASTNQTSMYLCASRIGGQGEDTQYFGPGTRLTVL.

The chain uses TRBV4-3 and TRBJ1-3, with no clear D. The CDR3 has 13 amino acids. Trimming took off 0 bases at V and 8 bases at J, with 8 bases between the two ends. Germline CDR1 LGHNA, CDR2 YSLEER. DNA of the CDR3: TGCGCCAGCAGCCAAGATTTTTCAGACACCATATATTTT. Translation gives CASSQDFSDTIYF.

This chain joins TRBV27 and TRBJ2-3; perhaps TRBD1 as D (6 bases). The V and J ends lost 6 bases and 8 bases respectively, with 21 bases between them. The CDR3 spans 15 residues. From germline, CDR1 is MNHEY and CDR2 SMNVEV (reference sequence). The CDR3 nucleotides read TGTGCCAGCAGAGATCACAGGGCCCAGGAGCTTACGCAGTATTTT. Translating gives CASRDHRAQELTQYF.

The V call is TRBV10-3, the J call TRBJ1-6; D is possibly TRBD1 (6 bases). Between the trimmed V and J ends, which lost 1 base and 6 bases, there was a span of 10 bases. Germline loops: CDR1 ENHRY, CDR2 SYGVKD. The length of the CDR3 is 15 residues. The CDR3 here is CAISELAGVNSPLHF. Here the CDR3 DNA reads TGTGCCATCAGTGAGTTGGCAGGGGTTAATTCACCCCTCCACTTT.

This clone was counted a single time. V is TRBV3-1 (or the pseudogene TRBV3-2) and J is TRBJ2-3; D not certain. The CDR3 is made up of 13 amino acids. Trimming removed 3 bases at V and 2 bases at J, with 6 bases between. Germline CDR1 reads LGHDT; CDR2 reads YNNKEL (reference sequence). CDR3 sequence: CASSQRDTDTQYF. CDR3 nucleotide sequence: TGTGCCAGCAGCCAGAGAGACACAGATACGCAGTATTTT.

The chain couples TRBV9 to TRBJ1-1, with 10 bases identical to TRBD1. There are 16 residues in the CDR3. Germline trimming cut 3 bases from V and 7 bases from J; bases unmatched to any gene: 12. The germline gives CDR1 SGDLS, CDR2 YYNGEE. The CDR3 nucleotides are TGTGCCAGCAGCGCCCGTTCCGGGACAGGGGTAGGTGAAGCTTTCTTT. As protein: CASSARSGTGVGEAFF.

This clone is a singleton in its sample. The chain combines TRBV2 with TRBJ1-6; possibly TRBD1 for D (6 bases). Trimming shortened V by 5 bases and J by 7 bases, and 18 bases separated the two germline ends. CDR1 is SNHLY, CDR2 FYNNEI, per germline. The CDR3 has 16 amino acids. The CDR3 here is CASSWDTEGVNSPLHF. CDR3 bases: TGTGCCAGCAGTTGGGACACTGAGGGGGTAAATTCACCCCTCCACTTT.

The V call is TRBV5-1, the J call TRBJ1-1; D not certain. Germline lookup yields CDR1 SGHRS and CDR2 YFSETQ. V dropped 4 bases and J dropped 4 bases, with 14 bases sitting between them. The CDR3 runs 14 residues. The DNA of the CDR3 is TGCGCCAGCAGCGGGCCCTCCGAGGGCACTGAAGCTTTCTTT. It codes for CASSGPSEGTEAFF.

This chain connects TRBV28 to TRBJ1-1; no clear D gene. This CDR3 has 11 amino acids. The V gene lost 7 bases and the J gene lost 0 bases, with 3 bases spanning the gap. Germline V gene data show CDR1 as MDHEN and CDR2 as SYDVKM. CDR3 in amino acids: CASILNTEAFF. CDR3 DNA sequence: TGTGCCAGCATCTTGAACACTGAAGCTTTCTTT.

The chain's CDR3 is CASSEVRDRGGRGYTF. CDR3 sequence (DNA): TGTGCCAGCAGTGAAGTACGGGACAGGGGGGGTAGAGGCTACACCTTC. The V and J genes are TRBV2 and TRBJ1-2, with 11 bases identical to TRBD1. This CDR3 region has 16 residues. With 1 base clipped from V and 8 bases from J, the junction kept 9 bases outside the gene matches. Germline loops: CDR1 SNHLY, CDR2 FYNNEI.

A few counts support this clone. The chain uses TRBV12-3 or TRBV12-4 and TRBJ2-2; TRBD2 matches at 7 bases. V gave up 10 bases and J gave up 7 bases; unmatched junction bases: 9. The CDR3 is 13 residues long. CDR3 protein: CATGGLSGGELFF. DNA for the CDR3: TGTGCCACGGGGGGACTTTCCGGCGGGGAGCTGTTTTTT.

This rearrangement joins TRBV30 to TRBJ1-3; 9 bases fit TRBD1. The CDR3 extends over 14 amino acids. Germline assignment: CDR1 GTSNPN and CDR2 SVGIG (reference sequence). The V and J ends lost 5 bases and 0 bases, in that order; junction bases with no gene match: 2. Here the CDR3 reads CAWGTGISGNTIYF. The CDR3 nucleotides read TGTGCCTGGGGGACAGGGATCTCTGGAAACACCATATATTTT. Full variable domain (missing parts from reference TRBV30 and TRBJ1-3): SQTIHQWPATLVQPVGSPLSLECTVEGTSNPNLYWYRQAAGRGLQLLFYSVGIGQISSEVPQNLSASRPQDRQFILSSKKLLLSDSGFYLCAWGTGISGNTIYFGEGSWLTVV.

The chain recombines TRBV28 with TRBJ2-5, with 8 bases identical to TRBD1. CDR3 length: 17 residues. Unmatched junction bases numbered 11, after V lost 5 bases and J lost 0 bases. Germline lookup yields CDR1 MDHEN and CDR2 SYDVKM. CDR3 loop: CASSGQGRLKYQETQYF. CDR3 DNA: TGTGCCAGCAGTGGACAGGGACGTCTGAAATACCAAGAGACCCAGTACTTC.

The gene calls are TRBV15 and TRBJ2-5; D call uncertain. The germline V gene has CDR1 LNHNV and CDR2 YYDKDF (reference sequence). The CDR3 totals 15 residues. V was clipped by 1 base and J by 0 bases, with 9 bases between them. The CDR3 is CATSRGERDQETQYF. For the CDR3, the DNA is TGTGCCACCAGCAGAGGAGAGAGAGACCAAGAGACCCAGTACTTC.